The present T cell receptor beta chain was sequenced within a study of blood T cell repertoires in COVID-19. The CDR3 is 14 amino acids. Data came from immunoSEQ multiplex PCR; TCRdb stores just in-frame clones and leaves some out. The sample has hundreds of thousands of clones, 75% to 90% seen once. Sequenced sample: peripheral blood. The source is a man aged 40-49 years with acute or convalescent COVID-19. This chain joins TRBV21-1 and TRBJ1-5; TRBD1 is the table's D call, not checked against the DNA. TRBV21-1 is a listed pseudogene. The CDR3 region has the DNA TGTGCCAGCAGCGGTCGACAGGGCAATCAGCCCCAGCATTTT. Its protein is CASSGRQGNQPQHF.